Each of the 4 T cell receptor beta chains below was sequenced from the same sample in a study of T cell responses to AZD1222 COVID-19 vaccine. Only in-frame clones appear in the TCRdb table, and some are missing; sequencing was by immunoSEQ multiplex PCR. The table has 110,000 or so clones, approximately 90% seen once. The input for sequencing was peripheral blood, taken on day 0 of AZD1222 vaccination. The receptors shown here come from an adult in good health.

Remarks on this clone: Mismatch with germline at one junction end may stem from a read error. The rearrangement links TRBV12-3 or TRBV12-4 to TRBJ1-1, with 10 bases aligning to TRBD1. The CDR3 totals 11 residues. CDR3: CASSSETGGVF. CDR3 DNA: TGTGCCAGCAGTTCCGAGACAGGGGGCGTATTT.

J is TRBJ1-1 and V is TRBV5-6, with unresolved D. Germline V CDR1 and CDR2: SGHDT, YYEEEE. This CDR3 has 11 amino acids. Trimming took 3 bases from V and 7 from J, leaving 7 bases between them. For the CDR3, the DNA is TGTGCCAGCAGCTCCAGGTTTGAAGCTTTCTTT. Amino acid sequence: CASSSRFEAFF.

CDR3 amino acids: CASSTGQANQPQHF. The DNA of the CDR3 is TGTGCCAGCAGCACGGGACAGGCAAATCAGCCCCAGCATTTT. V usage is TRBV7-8 and J usage is TRBJ1-5; 8 nucleotides agree with TRBD1. This CDR3 has 14 amino acids. V lost 5 bases, J lost 4 bases, and 4 bases stayed unmatched. The germline gives CDR1 SGHVS, CDR2 FQNEAQ.

The gene calls are TRBV7-2 and TRBJ2-7, with 8 positions matching TRBD2. V trimming: 5 bases; J trimming: 4 bases; junction bases outside the gene matches: 13. The CDR3 sequence is 16 residues long. Germline V gene sequence: CDR1 SGHTA, CDR2 FQGNSA. In DNA form, the CDR3 reads TGTGCCAGCAGCCCGAGCATAGCGGGGAGTAATTACGAGCAGTACTTC. Amino acid sequence: CASSPSIAGSNYEQYF.